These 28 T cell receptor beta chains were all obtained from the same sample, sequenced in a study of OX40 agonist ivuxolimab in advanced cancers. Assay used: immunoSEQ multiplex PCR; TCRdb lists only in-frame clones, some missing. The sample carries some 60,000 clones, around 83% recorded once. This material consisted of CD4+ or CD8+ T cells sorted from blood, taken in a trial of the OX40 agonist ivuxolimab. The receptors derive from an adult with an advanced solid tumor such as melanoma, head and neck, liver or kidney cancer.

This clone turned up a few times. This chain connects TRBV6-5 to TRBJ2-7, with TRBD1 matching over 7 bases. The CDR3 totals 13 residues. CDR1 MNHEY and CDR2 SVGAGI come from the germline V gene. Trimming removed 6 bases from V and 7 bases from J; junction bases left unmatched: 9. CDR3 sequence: CASSQRQGREQYF. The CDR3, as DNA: TGTGCCAGCAGCCAGAGACAGGGAAGAGAGCAGTACTTC.

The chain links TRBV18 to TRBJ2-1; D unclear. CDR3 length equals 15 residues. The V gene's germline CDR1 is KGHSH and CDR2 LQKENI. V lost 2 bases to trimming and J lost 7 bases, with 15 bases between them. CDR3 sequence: CASSPSETGWNEQFF. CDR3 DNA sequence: TGTGCCAGCTCACCATCCGAGACGGGCTGGAATGAGCAGTTCTTC.

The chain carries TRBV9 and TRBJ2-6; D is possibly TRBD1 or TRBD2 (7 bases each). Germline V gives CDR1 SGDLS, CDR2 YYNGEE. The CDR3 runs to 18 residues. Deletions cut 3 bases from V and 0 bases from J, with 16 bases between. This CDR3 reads CASSAQGGQFSGANVLTF. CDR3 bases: TGTGCCAGCAGCGCCCAGGGGGGGCAGTTCTCTGGGGCCAACGTCCTGACTTTC. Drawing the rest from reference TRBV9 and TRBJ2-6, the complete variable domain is DSGVTQTPKHLITATGQRVTLRCSPRSGDLSVYWYQQSLDQGLQFLIQYYNGEERAKGNILERFSAQQFPDLHSELNLSSLELGDSALYFCASSAQGGQFSGANVLTFGAGSRLTVL.

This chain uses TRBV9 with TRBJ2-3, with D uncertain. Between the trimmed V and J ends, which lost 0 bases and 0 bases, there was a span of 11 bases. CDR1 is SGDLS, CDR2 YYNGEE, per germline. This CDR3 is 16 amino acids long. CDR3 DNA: TGTGCCAGCAGCGTAGGGGCCTTTTCTAGCACAGATACGCAGTATTTT. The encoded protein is CASSVGAFSSTDTQYF.

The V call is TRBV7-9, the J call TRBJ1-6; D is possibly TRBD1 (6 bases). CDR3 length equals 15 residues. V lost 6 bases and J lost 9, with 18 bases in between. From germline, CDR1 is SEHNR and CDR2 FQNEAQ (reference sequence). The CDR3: CASSSTGKKSSPLHF. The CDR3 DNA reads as TGTGCCAGCAGTTCCACAGGGAAGAAGAGTTCACCCCTCCACTTT. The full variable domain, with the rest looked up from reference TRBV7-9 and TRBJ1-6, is DTGVSQNPRHKITKRGQNVTFRCDPISEHNRLYWYRQTLGQGPEFLTYFQNEAQLEKSRLLSDRFSAERPKGSFSTLEIQRTEQGDSAMYLCASSSTGKKSSPLHFGNGTRLTVT.

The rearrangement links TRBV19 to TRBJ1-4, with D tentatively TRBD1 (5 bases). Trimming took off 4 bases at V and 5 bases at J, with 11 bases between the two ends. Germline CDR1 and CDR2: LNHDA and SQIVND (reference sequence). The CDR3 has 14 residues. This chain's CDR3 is CASSTGPNNEKLFF. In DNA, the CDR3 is TGTGCCAGTAGTACGGGACCTAACAATGAAAAACTGTTTTTT. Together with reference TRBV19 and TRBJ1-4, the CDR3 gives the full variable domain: DGGITQSPKYLFRKEGQNVTLSCEQNLNHDAMYWYRQDPGQGLRLIYYSQIVNDFQKGDIAEGYSVSREKKESFPLTVTSAQKNPTAFYLCASSTGPNNEKLFFGSGTQLSVL.

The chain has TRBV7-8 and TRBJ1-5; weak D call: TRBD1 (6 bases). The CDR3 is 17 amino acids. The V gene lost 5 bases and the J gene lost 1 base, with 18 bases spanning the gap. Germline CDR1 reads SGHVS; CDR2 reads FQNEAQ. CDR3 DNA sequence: TGTGCCAGCAGCCCAGTTGCCGGGGGCGAAAGCAATCAGCCCCAGCATTTT. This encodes CASSPVAGGESNQPQHF. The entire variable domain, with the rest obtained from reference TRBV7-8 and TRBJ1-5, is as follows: GAGVSQSPRYKVAKRGQDVALRCDPISGHVSLFWYQQALGQGPEFLTYFQNEAQLDKSGLPSDRFFAERPEGSVSTLKIQRTQQEDSAVYLCASSPVAGGESNQPQHFGDGTRLSIL.

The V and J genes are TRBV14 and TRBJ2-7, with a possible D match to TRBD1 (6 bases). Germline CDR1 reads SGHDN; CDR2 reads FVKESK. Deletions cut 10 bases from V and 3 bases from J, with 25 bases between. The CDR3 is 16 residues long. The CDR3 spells CAITRAPPGQVYEQYF. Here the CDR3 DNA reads TGTGCCATCACACGGGCTCCCCCGGGACAAGTCTACGAGCAGTACTTC.

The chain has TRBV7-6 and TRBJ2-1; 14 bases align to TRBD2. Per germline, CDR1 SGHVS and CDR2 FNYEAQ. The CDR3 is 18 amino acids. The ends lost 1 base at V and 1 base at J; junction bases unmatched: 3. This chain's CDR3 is CASSLGLAGGPSYNEQFF. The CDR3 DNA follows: TGTGCCAGCAGCTTAGGACTAGCGGGAGGGCCGTCCTACAATGAGCAGTTCTTC. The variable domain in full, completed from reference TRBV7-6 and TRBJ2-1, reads GAGVSQSPRYKVTKRGQDVALRCDPISGHVSLYWYRQALGQGPEFLTYFNYEAQQDKSGLPNDRFSAERPEGSISTLTIQRTEQRDSAMYRCASSLGLAGGPSYNEQFFGPGTRLTVL.

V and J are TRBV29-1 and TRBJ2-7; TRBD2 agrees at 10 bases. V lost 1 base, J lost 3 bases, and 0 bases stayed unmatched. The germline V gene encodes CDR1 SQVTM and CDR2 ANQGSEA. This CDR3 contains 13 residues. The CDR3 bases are TGCAGCGTTGAAGGACTAGCGGGCTACGAGCAGTACTTC. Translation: CSVEGLAGYEQYF.

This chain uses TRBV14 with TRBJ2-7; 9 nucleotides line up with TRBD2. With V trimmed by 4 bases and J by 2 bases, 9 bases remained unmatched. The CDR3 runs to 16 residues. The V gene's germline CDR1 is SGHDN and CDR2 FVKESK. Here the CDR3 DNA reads TGTGCCAGCAGCCGGAGCGGGGGGATACTGGCCTACGAGCAGTACTTC. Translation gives CASSRSGGILAYEQYF.

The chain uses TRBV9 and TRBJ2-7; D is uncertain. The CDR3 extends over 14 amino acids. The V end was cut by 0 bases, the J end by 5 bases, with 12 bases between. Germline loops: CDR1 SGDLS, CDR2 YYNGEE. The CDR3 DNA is TGTGCCAGCAGCGTAGGAACAGAGTGGAACGAGCAGTACTTC. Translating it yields CASSVGTEWNEQYF.

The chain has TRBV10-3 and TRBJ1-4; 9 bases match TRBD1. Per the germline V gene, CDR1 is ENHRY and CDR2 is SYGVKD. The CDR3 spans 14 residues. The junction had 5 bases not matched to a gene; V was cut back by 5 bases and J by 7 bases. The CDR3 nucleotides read TGTGCCATCAGTCGGGACAGGGAAGGTGAAAAACTGTTTTTT. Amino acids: CAISRDREGEKLFF.

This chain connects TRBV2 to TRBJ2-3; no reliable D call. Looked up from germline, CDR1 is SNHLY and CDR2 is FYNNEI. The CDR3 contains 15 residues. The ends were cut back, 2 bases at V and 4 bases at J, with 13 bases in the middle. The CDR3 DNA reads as TGTGCCAGCAGTGAACAGACCACCCGGGCAGATACGCAGTATTTT. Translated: CASSEQTTRADTQYF.

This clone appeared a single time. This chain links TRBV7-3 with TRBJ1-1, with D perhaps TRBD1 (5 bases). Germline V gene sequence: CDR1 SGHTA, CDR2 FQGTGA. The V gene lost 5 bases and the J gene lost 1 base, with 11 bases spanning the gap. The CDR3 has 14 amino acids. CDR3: CASSKIGGNTEAFF. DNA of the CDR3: TGTGCCAGCAGCAAGATCGGGGGGAACACTGAAGCTTTCTTT.

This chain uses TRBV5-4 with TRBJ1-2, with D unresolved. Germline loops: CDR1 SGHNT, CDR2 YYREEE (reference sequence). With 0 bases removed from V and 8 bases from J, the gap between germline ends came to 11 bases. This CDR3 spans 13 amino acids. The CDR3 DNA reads TGTGCCAGCAGCTTGGATCGGAGACAAGGCTACACCTTC. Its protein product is CASSLDRRQGYTF.

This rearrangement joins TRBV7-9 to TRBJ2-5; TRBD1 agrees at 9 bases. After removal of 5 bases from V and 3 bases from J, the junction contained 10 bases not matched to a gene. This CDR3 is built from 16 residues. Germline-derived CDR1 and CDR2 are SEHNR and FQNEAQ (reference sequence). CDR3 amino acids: CASSQDPRTGEETQYF. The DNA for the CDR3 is TGTGCCAGCAGCCAAGATCCCAGGACAGGGGAAGAGACCCAGTACTTC.

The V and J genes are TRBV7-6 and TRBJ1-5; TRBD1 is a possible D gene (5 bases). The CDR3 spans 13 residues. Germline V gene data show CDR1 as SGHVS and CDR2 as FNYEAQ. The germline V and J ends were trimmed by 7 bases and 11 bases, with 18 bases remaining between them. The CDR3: CASITDSCRAQHF. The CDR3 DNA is TGTGCCAGCATTACCGACAGCTGCAGGGCCCAGCATTTT.

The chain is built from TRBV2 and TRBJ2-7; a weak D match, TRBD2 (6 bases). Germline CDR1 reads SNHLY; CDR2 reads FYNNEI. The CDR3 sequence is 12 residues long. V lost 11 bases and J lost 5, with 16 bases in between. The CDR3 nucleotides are TGTGCCGGCGGGGCAGGGAGGCACGAGCAGTACTTC. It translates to CAGGAGRHEQYF.

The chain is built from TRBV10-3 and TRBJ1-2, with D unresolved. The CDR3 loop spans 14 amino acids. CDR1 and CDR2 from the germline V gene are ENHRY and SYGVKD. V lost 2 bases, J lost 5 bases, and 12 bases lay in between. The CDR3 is CAISEGLGPYGYTF. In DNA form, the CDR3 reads TGTGCCATCAGTGAGGGGTTAGGGCCTTATGGCTACACCTTC.

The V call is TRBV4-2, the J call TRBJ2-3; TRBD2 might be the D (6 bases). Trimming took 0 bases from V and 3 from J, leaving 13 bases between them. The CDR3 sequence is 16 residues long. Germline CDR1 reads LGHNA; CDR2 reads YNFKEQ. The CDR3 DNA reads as TGTGCCAGCAGCCAAGATACGGGCGGGGTGACAGATACGCAGTATTTT. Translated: CASSQDTGGVTDTQYF.

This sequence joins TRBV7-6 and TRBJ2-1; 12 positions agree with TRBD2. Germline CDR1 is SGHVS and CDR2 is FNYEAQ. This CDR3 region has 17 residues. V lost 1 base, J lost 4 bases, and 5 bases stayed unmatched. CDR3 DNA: TGTGCCAGCAGCTTAGGTGTGACTAGCGGGGGTTACAATGAGCAGTTCTTC. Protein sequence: CASSLGVTSGGYNEQFF.

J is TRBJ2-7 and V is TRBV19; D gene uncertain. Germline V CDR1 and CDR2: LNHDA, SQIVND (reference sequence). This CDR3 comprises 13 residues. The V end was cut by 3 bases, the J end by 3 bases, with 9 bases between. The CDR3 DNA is TGTGCCAGTAGTATTGGACGGAGCTACGAGCAGTACTTC. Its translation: CASSIGRSYEQYF.

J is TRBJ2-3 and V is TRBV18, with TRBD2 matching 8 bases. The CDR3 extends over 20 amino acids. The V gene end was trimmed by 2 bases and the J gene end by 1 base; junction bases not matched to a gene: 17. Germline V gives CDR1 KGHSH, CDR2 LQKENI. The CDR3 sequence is CASSPSRGAGGRKRTDTQYF. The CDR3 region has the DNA TGTGCCAGCTCACCATCTCGAGGGGCGGGGGGTCGAAAACGCACAGATACGCAGTATTTT.

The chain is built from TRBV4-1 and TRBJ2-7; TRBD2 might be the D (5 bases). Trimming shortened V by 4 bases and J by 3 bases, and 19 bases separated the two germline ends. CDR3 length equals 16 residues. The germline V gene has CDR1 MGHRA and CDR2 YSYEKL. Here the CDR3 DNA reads TGCGCCAGCAGCCTATTTCGCGGTGGGGAGAACTACGAGCAGTACTTC. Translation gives CASSLFRGGENYEQYF.

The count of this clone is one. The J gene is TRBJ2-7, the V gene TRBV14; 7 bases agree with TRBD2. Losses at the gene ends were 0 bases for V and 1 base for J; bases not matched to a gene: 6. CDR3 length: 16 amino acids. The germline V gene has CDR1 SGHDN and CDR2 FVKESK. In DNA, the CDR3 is TGTGCCAGCAGCCAAGAAGGGAGGGCCAGATCCTACGAGCAGTACTTC. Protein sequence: CASSQEGRARSYEQYF.

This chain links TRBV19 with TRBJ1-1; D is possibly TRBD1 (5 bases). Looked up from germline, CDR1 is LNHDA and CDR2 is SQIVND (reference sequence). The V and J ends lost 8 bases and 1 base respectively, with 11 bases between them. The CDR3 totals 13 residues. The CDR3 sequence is CASGDSSNTEAFF. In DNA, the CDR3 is TGTGCCAGTGGAGACAGCTCGAACACTGAAGCTTTCTTT. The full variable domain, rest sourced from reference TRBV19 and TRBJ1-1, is DGGITQSPKYLFRKEGQNVTLSCEQNLNHDAMYWYRQDPGQGLRLIYYSQIVNDFQKGDIAEGYSVSREKKESFPLTVTSAQKNPTAFYLCASGDSSNTEAFFGQGTRLTVV.

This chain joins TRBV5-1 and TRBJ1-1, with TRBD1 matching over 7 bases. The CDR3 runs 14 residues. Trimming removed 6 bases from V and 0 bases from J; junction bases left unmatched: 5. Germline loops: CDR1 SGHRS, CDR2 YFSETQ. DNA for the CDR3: TGCGCCAGCACCCCGGACAGGTTGAACACTGAAGCTTTCTTT. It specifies CASTPDRLNTEAFF. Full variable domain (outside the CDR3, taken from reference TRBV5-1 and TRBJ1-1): KAGVTQTPRYLIKTRGQQVTLSCSPISGHRSVSWYQQTPGQGLQFLFEYFSETQRNKGNFPGRFSGRQFSNSRSEMNVSTLELGDSALYLCASTPDRLNTEAFFGQGTRLTVV.